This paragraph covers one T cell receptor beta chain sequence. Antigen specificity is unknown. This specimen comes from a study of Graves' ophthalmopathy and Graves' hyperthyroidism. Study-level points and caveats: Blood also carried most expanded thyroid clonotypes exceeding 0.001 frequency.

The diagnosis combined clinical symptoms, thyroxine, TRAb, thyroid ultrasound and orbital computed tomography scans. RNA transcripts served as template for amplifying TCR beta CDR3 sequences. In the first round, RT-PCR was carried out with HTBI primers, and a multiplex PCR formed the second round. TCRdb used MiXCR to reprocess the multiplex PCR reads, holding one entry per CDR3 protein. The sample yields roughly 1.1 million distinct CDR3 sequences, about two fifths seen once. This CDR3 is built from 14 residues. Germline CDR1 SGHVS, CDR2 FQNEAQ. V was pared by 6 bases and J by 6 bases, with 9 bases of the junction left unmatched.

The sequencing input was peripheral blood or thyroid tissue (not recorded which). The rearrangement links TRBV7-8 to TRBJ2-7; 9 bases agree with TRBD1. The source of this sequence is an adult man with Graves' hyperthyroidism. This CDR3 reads CASRSGTGSVEQYF. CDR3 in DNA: TGTGCCAGCAGGTCTGGGACAGGGTCTGTCGAGCAGTACTTC.